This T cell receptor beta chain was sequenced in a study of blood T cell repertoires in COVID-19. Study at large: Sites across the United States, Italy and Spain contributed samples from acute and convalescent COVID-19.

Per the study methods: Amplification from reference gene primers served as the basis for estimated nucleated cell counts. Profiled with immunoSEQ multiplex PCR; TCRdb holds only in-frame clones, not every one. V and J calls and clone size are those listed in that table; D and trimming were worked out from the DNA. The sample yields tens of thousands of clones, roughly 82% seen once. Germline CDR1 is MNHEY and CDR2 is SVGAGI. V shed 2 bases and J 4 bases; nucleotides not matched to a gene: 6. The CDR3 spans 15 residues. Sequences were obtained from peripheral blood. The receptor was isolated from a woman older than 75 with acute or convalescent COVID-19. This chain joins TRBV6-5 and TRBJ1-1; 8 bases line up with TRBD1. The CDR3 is CASSYQGALGTEAFF. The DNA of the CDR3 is TGTGCCAGCAGTTACCAGGGGGCGCTGGGCACTGAAGCTTTCTTT.